This T cell receptor (beta chain) was sequenced in a study of blood T cell repertoires in COVID-19 (dated by TCRdb to the early 2020s). About the full investigation: Collaborator samples came from the United States, Italy and Spain and covered acute and convalescent phases of COVID-19. The material from the prospective study consisted of cDNA or gDNA derived from T cells, B-cell-depleted T cells, or PBMCs. Deeply sampled blood TCRbeta repertoires from subjects exposed to, actively infected with, or recovered from COVID-19 were included in the dataset. The repertoires were released in a freely available public database meant as a resource for research on the immune response to SARS-CoV-2. The samples were drawn from the first 160 participants of the ongoing ImmuneRACE study and from 1,254 subjects provided by 6 global collaborators. The sample metadata nearly always contained a de-identified subject ID, COVID-19 status, age in years and sex. HLA class I and class II types, where available, came from metadata supplied by the sample provider rather than from assay-based typing.

Here is what the overall study found, with its caveats: The quantity of clinical and demographic metadata differed by source and by participant and was supplied without curation.

TCRbeta CDR3 regions were amplified from genomic DNA by means of the immunoSEQ Assay, a bias-controlled multiplex PCR. Under the source paper's analysis protocol: Nucleated cell counts per sample were estimated from amplification of reference gene primers within the assay. To quantify the absolute abundance of each unique TCRbeta CDR3 rearrangement, sequence reads were collapsed and filtered. Productive Simpson clonality was computed per sample as the square root of Simpson's diversity index over productive rearrangements. This immuneACCESS table, as held by TCRdb, lists in-frame sequences with V and J called but not all clones. Of the missing ones, under half trace to an unresolved V gene in checked studies; the others have no known cause. That table is the source of V, J and clone size, and D and trimming were worked out from the DNA. The sample yields about 50,000 clones; roughly 87% were counted once. The ten largest clones take up under 8.5% of the sample.

Turning to this clone: What antigen it recognizes has not been identified. Qualities for individual bases were not recorded, and no much larger clone is one base off.

The CDR3 measures 14 amino acids from cysteine to phenylalanine. Solely the CDR3 DNA is kept, with 42 bases framed from the first base. The germline V gene specifies MGHRA as CDR1 and YSYEKL as CDR2. The junction shows trimming of 0 bases on V and 1 base on J, plus 6 bases between the germline ends. Whole blood was collected in K2EDTA tubes by collaborating institutions according to the institutions' own protocols. For TCRbeta analysis, collaborator samples were shipped as frozen whole blood, as isolated PBMCs, or as DNA extracted from either sample type. The sequencing sample was made of peripheral blood. The source of this sequence is a man in his forties or fifties with active COVID-19. The rearranged chain carries TRBV4-1 and TRBJ1-1, with TRBD1 perhaps the D gene, on 5 matching bases. The nucleotide sequence reads TGCGCCAGCAGCCAAGATCAGGGGAACACTGAAGCTTTCTTT. It codes for CASSQDQGNTEAFF.